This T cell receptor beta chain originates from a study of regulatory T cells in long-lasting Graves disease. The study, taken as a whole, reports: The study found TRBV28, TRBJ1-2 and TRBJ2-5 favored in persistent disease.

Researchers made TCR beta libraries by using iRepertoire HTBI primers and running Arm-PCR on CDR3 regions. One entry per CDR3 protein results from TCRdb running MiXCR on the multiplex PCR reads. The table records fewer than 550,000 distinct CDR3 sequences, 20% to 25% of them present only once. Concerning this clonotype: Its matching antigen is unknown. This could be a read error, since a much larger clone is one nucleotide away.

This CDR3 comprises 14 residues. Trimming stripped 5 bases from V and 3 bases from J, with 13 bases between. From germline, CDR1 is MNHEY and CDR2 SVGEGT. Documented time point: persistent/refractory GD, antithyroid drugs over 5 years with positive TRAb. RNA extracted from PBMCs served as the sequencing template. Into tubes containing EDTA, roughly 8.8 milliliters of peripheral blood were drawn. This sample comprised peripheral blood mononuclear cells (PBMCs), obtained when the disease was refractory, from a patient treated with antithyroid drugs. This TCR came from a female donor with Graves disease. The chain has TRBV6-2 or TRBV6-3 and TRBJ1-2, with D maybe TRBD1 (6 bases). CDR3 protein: CASSTQGTDYGYTF. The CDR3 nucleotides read TGTGCCAGCAGTACCCAGGGGACGGACTATGGCTACACCTTC.